Listed here is a single T cell receptor beta chain. The antigen is unknown. The read finishes 3 residues shy of the CDR3 end, and the germline J gene is used to complete it. This specimen comes from a study of T cells in women clearing cervical HPV infection. For the study at large: Blood came at first lesion visit for cases, post-clearance for controls. Study conclusions and caveats: Controls had more TRBV6-7 (about 0.16%) than cases (roughly 0.11%). Unknown T-cell numbers per sample may underlie the richness differences.

Germline CDR1 DFQATT, CDR2 SNEGSKA (reference sequence). Between the trimmed V and J ends, which lost 3 bases and 8 bases, there was a span of 21 bases. The CDR3 runs 15 residues. All participants had a single incident cervical HPV16 infection, and prevalent HPV16 infections were excluded. The repertoire was sequenced with immunoSEQ multiplex PCR; TCRdb's copy has only in-frame clones and lacks some. The sample yields about 28,000 clones, of which the top ten take up 8.4%. This TCR was recovered from a woman aged 18 to 69 with a cervical HPV16 infection that either progressed to CIN3+ or cleared (not recorded which). The rearrangement joins TRBV20-1 to TRBJ2-3, with D unclear. The sample comprised blood buffy coat. The part of the CDR3 DNA that was read is TGCAGTGCTAGGAGAGGCCGCCATAACATGGTTACG. This gives the protein CSARRGRHNMVT. The whole CDR3 protein is CSARRGRHNMVTQYF.